Following are 31 T cell receptor beta chains from one sample sequenced in a study of beta chain features in type 1 diabetes. Their recognized antigens are unknown. Every isolated RNA sample was fully reverse transcribed, so sequencing captured expressed TCRB transcripts. TCRdb's table, derived via immunoSEQ multiplex PCR, lists solely in-frame clones and lacks some. Of roughly 150,000 clones in the sample, 6.5% to 8.5% were seen once. Study outcomes and limitations: Patients with Type 1 diabetes showed moderately but significantly shorter TCRB CDR3s in all four CD4+ subsets.

What was sequenced was central memory CD4+ T cells from blood. The receptor source for this set is a woman aged 18 to 35 with type 1 diabetes.

This clone occurred a few times. V usage is TRBV7-9 and J usage is TRBJ2-5; D not certain. Germline V gene sequence: CDR1 SEHNR, CDR2 FQNEAQ (reference sequence). V shed 5 bases and J shed 5 bases, with 18 bases lying between them. CDR3 length: 15 residues. CDR3 nucleotide sequence: TGTGCCAGCAGCCCCCCGGGTCCAGCCGGGGAGACCCAGTACTTC. It specifies CASSPPGPAGETQYF.

This clone was seen a few times. The chain has TRBV18 and TRBJ1-1; D gene unclear. V lost 4 bases and J 1 base, leaving 7 bases between the germline ends. This CDR3 contains 13 residues. CDR1 is KGHSH and CDR2 is LQKENI in the germline V gene. CDR3 nucleotides: TGTGCCAGCTCACGGGCCCGGAACACTGAAGCTTTCTTT. Amino acids: CASSRARNTEAFF.

This chain joins TRBV5-1 and TRBJ1-1; D unclear. CDR1 is SGHRS, CDR2 YFSETQ, per germline. V was cut by 3 bases and J by 0 bases, with 6 bases left in between. The CDR3 loop spans 13 amino acids. CDR3 DNA sequence: TGCGCCAGCAGCTCGGGAATGAACACTGAAGCTTTCTTT. This codes for CASSSGMNTEAFF.

This clone was seen only a few times. V is TRBV11-3 and J is TRBJ1-2; no definite D call. CDR3 length: 14 residues. The V end lost 3 bases, the J end lost 0 bases, and 8 bases lay between the germline ends. CDR1 is SGHNT, CDR2 YENEEA, per germline. This CDR3 reads CASSFSPANYGYTF. The CDR3 bases are TGTGCCAGCAGCTTTTCCCCGGCTAACTATGGCTACACCTTC.

This clone was recorded a few times. The same CDR3 can be traced to other DNA sequences in this sample. The chain carries TRBV18 and TRBJ1-1; 11 bases fit TRBD1. V gave up 3 bases and J gave up 7 bases; unmatched junction bases: 1. CDR1 is KGHSH, CDR2 LQKENI, per germline. The CDR3 is 13 residues long. Here the CDR3 DNA reads TGTGCCAGCTCACCGGGACAGGGGGGTGAAGCTTTCTTT. Protein: CASSPGQGGEAFF.

The CDR3: CASSLTGTQYF. As DNA, the CDR3 is TGTGCCAGCAGCTTAACGGGAACGCAGTATTTT. This rearrangement joins TRBV7-8 to TRBJ2-3; a weak D match, TRBD2 (5 bases). The germline V and J ends were trimmed by 2 bases and 9 bases, with 6 bases remaining between them. The CDR3 is 11 amino acids. Germline V gene sequence: CDR1 SGHVS, CDR2 FQNEAQ.

The sample holds a few counts of this clone. The junction and the germline gene differ at one end; a read error may be behind it. The rearrangement joins TRBV7-9 to TRBJ2-4; no reliable D call. Germline V gene data show CDR1 as SEHNR and CDR2 as FQNEAQ (reference sequence). The CDR3 spans 15 residues. The CDR3, as DNA: TGCGCCAGCAGCCAAGAGGCAGTAGCCAAAAACATTCAGTACTTC. Its protein product is CASSQEAVAKNIQYF.

This clone appeared a few times. Other DNA sequences in this specimen translate into the identical CDR3. The rearrangement uses TRBV29-1 and TRBJ2-3; maybe TRBD2 (6 bases). The CDR3 runs 14 residues. The germline V gene encodes CDR1 SQVTM and CDR2 ANQGSEA. Trimming took off 4 bases at V and 0 bases at J, with 11 bases between the two ends. The CDR3 is CSVGAGTSTDTQYF. In DNA form, the CDR3 reads TGCAGCGTTGGGGCCGGGACTAGCACAGATACGCAGTATTTT.

The gene calls are TRBV5-4 and TRBJ2-5; no clear D gene. V dropped 0 bases and J dropped 5 bases, with 14 bases sitting between them. CDR3 length equals 15 residues. Germline CDR1 and CDR2: SGHNT and YYREEE (reference sequence). CDR3 residues: CASSLVGGSRETQYF. The CDR3 DNA reads as TGTGCCAGCAGCTTGGTAGGCGGTTCGAGGGAGACCCAGTACTTC.

The table lists this clone with a few counts. The rearrangement links TRBV6-6 to TRBJ2-1; TRBD2 is a possible D gene (5 bases). Germline-derived CDR1 and CDR2 are MNHNY and SVGAGI (reference sequence). The CDR3 has 14 residues. Deletions cut 10 bases from V and 3 bases from J, with 16 bases between. DNA for the CDR3: TGTGCCACCAAAGGTGGGGAGTACTACAATGAGCAGTTCTTC. Translation: CATKGGEYYNEQFF.

This clone was found a few times. The chain couples TRBV14 to TRBJ1-2; D is undetermined. Trimming shortened V by 4 bases and J by 2 bases, and 5 bases separated the two germline ends. This CDR3 contains 12 residues. Germline assignment: CDR1 SGHDN and CDR2 FVKESK. CDR3 sequence reads: CASSPQNYGYTF. CDR3 bases: TGTGCCAGCAGCCCACAGAACTATGGCTACACCTTC.

The table lists this clone with a few counts. The chain has TRBV5-1 and TRBJ2-4; possible D gene TRBD2, 6 bases. The CDR3 extends over 14 amino acids. Per germline, CDR1 SGHRS and CDR2 YFSETQ. V gave up 7 bases and J gave up 0 bases, with 11 bases separating them. The CDR3, as DNA: TGCGCCAGCCAATACGGGGGAGCCAAAAACATTCAGTACTTC. Translated: CASQYGGAKNIQYF.

The CDR3 loop reads CASSYGTTEYGYTF. The CDR3 bases are TGTGCCAGCAGTTACGGGACAACGGAATATGGCTACACCTTC. J is TRBJ1-2 and V is TRBV6-5; maybe TRBD1 (6 bases). Trimming pared 2 bases from V and 5 bases from J, leaving 12 bases between. CDR1 and CDR2 from the germline V gene are MNHEY and SVGAGI. CDR3 length: 14 amino acids.

J is TRBJ2-5 and V is TRBV6-5; a possible D gene is TRBD2 (5 bases). This CDR3 comprises 13 residues. With 5 bases removed from V and 5 bases from J, the gap between germline ends came to 12 bases. Germline-derived CDR1 and CDR2 are MNHEY and SVGAGI. The CDR3 coding sequence is TGTGCCAGCAGTAACGGGGTATACGAGACCCAGTACTTC. Translation gives CASSNGVYETQYF.

The sample holds a few counts of this clone. The chain combines TRBV6-6 with TRBJ1-4, with 8 bases lining up with TRBD1. Germline CDR1 reads MNHNY; CDR2 reads SVGAGI (reference sequence). The CDR3 totals 16 residues. Trimming cost V 2 bases and J 3 bases; bases outside gene matches: 5. The CDR3 nucleotides read TGTGCCAGCAGTTACCCACAGGGGGAGGCTAATGAAAAACTGTTTTTT. Translated: CASSYPQGEANEKLFF.

This clone was seen only a few times. V gene TRBV21-1 combines with J gene TRBJ2-1; no DNA check was done on the table's D call, TRBD2. TRBV21-1 is recorded as a pseudogene. The CDR3 loop spans 14 amino acids. This chain's CDR3 is CASSKSRKKLEQFF. The CDR3 DNA reads as TGTGCCAGCAGCAAATCGAGGAAGAAACTAGAGCAGTTCTTC.

J is TRBJ1-2 and V is TRBV12-5; 11 bases agree with TRBD1. The CDR3 consists of 16 residues. V trimming: 1 base; J trimming: 8 bases; junction bases outside the gene matches: 9. Germline V lookup: CDR1 LGHNT, CDR2 FRNRAP. CDR3 sequence: CASGLALGQGARGYTF. The CDR3 DNA sequence: TGTGCTAGTGGTTTGGCCCTTGGACAGGGGGCTCGGGGCTACACCTTC.

The chain links TRBV5-6 to TRBJ1-2; 7 bases align to TRBD1. The junction had 6 bases not matched to a gene; V was cut back by 4 bases and J by 3 bases. Per germline, CDR1 SGHDT and CDR2 YYEEEE. This CDR3 contains 14 residues. CDR3 amino acids: CASSLGQLHYGYTF. The DNA for the CDR3 is TGTGCCAGCAGCCTGGGACAGTTACACTATGGCTACACCTTC.

The chain is built from TRBV29-1 and TRBJ2-1; 8 bases map to TRBD1. V was pared by 7 bases and J by 7 bases, with 12 bases of the junction left unmatched. The CDR3 has 14 amino acids. The germline gives CDR1 SQVTM, CDR2 ANQGSEA. The CDR3 DNA reads as TGCAGCGCCCACCGACAGGGGAGGTTTAATGAGCAGTTCTTC. This codes for CSAHRQGRFNEQFF.

A few counts support this clone. The chain employs TRBV5-1 and TRBJ2-4; D gene ambiguous. This CDR3 comprises 14 residues. With 7 bases removed from V and 3 bases from J, the gap between germline ends came to 14 bases. Germline V gene lookup returns CDR1 SGHRS and CDR2 YFSETQ. This CDR3 is CASAIGGGKNIQYF. CDR3 bases: TGCGCCAGCGCTATTGGTGGTGGCAAAAACATTCAGTACTTC.

This rearrangement joins TRBV6-6 to TRBJ1-3, with D unclear. CDR3 length: 14 residues. Germline lookup yields CDR1 MNHNY and CDR2 SVGAGI (reference sequence). V was shortened by 6 bases and J by 0 bases, with 9 bases between the two germline ends. CDR3: CASSRIDSGNTIYF. The DNA of the CDR3 is TGTGCCAGCAGCAGAATTGACTCTGGAAACACCATATATTTT.

The chain links TRBV7-2 to TRBJ2-2, with 7 bases lining up with TRBD2. This CDR3 has 19 residues. The V segment lost 5 bases and the J segment 1 base; nucleotides outside the gene matches: 16. CDR1 and CDR2 (germline): SGHTA, FQGNSA. The CDR3 region has the DNA TGTGCCAGCAGCCCTCCCCGGGGAGGCGGGAGTGTGAACACCGGGGAGCTGTTTTTT. Amino acids: CASSPPRGGGSVNTGELFF.

This clone turned up a few times. This sequence joins TRBV2 and TRBJ2-7, with 9 positions matching TRBD1. This CDR3 has 15 residues. The V gene's germline CDR1 is SNHLY and CDR2 FYNNEI. J was trimmed by 2 bases and V by 4 bases; bases with no gene match: 6. CDR3 bases: TGTGCCAGCAGTGGACCCAGGACAGGGGCCTACGAGCAGTACTTC. Translated: CASSGPRTGAYEQYF.

This clone was picked up a small number of times. The V and J genes are TRBV5-1 and TRBJ2-7; TRBD1 agrees at 7 bases. J was trimmed by 4 bases and V by 0 bases; bases with no gene match: 4. Germline-derived CDR1 and CDR2 are SGHRS and YFSETQ. The CDR3 is 14 amino acids. CDR3 amino acids: CASSLGTGKYEQYF. The CDR3 DNA follows: TGCGCCAGCAGCTTGGGGACAGGAAAATACGAGCAGTACTTC.

This clone occurred a few times. V and J are TRBV5-6 and TRBJ2-5, with D possibly TRBD1 on 6 matching bases. Germline V lookup: CDR1 SGHDT, CDR2 YYEEEE. The CDR3 runs 14 residues. V lost 5 bases to trimming and J lost 1 base, with 12 bases between them. The chain's CDR3 is CASSMQGSQETQYF. The CDR3 bases are TGTGCCAGCAGTATGCAGGGGAGCCAAGAGACCCAGTACTTC. The whole variable domain, filled in from reference TRBV5-6 and TRBJ2-5, reads DAGVTQSPTHLIKTRGQQVTLRCSPKSGHDTVSWYQQALGQGPQFIFQYYEEEERQRGNFPDRFSGHQFPNYSSELNVNALLLGDSALYLCASSMQGSQETQYFGPGTRLLVL.

This clone has just a few counts. The gene calls are TRBV9 and TRBJ2-1, with D possibly being TRBD2 (6 bases). CDR1 SGDLS and CDR2 YYNGEE come from the germline V gene. V was trimmed by 0 bases and J by 2 bases, leaving 18 bases between them. The CDR3 loop spans 18 amino acids. Written as DNA, the CDR3 is TGTGCCAGCAGCGTAGTAGCGGCCCGTGGGGCCGCCTACAATGAGCAGTTCTTC. It codes for CASSVVAARGAAYNEQFF.

The table lists this clone with a few counts. The rearrangement joins TRBV10-2 to TRBJ2-5; a possible D gene is TRBD2 (6 bases). V shed 8 bases and J shed 2 bases, with 9 bases lying between them. Germline V gene sequence: CDR1 WSHSY, CDR2 SAAADI. CDR3 length: 12 amino acids. The CDR3 DNA is TGCGCCAGCGGGGCGGGACAAGAGACCCAGTACTTC. Translation gives CASGAGQETQYF.

This clone was detected a few times. The chain combines TRBV6-5 with TRBJ1-2; possibly TRBD1 for D (6 bases). From germline, CDR1 is MNHEY and CDR2 SVGAGI. The ends were cut back, 4 bases at V and 7 bases at J, with 13 bases in the middle. The CDR3 totals 13 residues. The DNA for the CDR3 is TGTGCCAGCAGTTCCGGACAGCTCCGTGGCTACACCTTC. Translating gives CASSSGQLRGYTF.

This clone was detected a few times. The CDR3 region is CASSVGSRLADTQYF. The CDR3 DNA reads as TGTGCCAGCAGCGTAGGGTCCAGGTTGGCAGATACGCAGTATTTT. This sequence joins TRBV9 and TRBJ2-3; D gene unclear. CDR1 is SGDLS and CDR2 is YYNGEE in the germline V gene. The ends were cut back, 0 bases at V and 4 bases at J, with 12 bases in the middle. The CDR3 has 15 amino acids.

The table lists this clone with a few counts. This rearrangement joins TRBV28 to TRBJ2-3; a possible D gene is TRBD2 (5 bases). The CDR3 totals 13 residues. Trimming pared 10 bases from V and 6 bases from J, leaving 17 bases between. Germline V gives CDR1 MDHEN, CDR2 SYDVKM. The CDR3 sequence: CATLHTPGDTQYF. CDR3 bases: TGTGCCACCCTTCACACGCCGGGGGATACGCAGTATTTT.

The chain's CDR3 is CASSLGSVEPQHF. CDR3 sequence (DNA): TGTGCCAGCAGCTTAGGTTCGGTGGAGCCCCAGCATTTT. This chain uses TRBV11-2 with TRBJ1-5, with no clear D. In germline, CDR1 is SGHAT, CDR2 FQNNGV. V was shortened by 1 base and J by 8 bases, with 9 bases between the two germline ends. This CDR3 has 13 residues.